These 28 T cell receptor beta chains originate from one sample sequenced in a study of blood T cell repertoires in COVID-19. The protocol was immunoSEQ multiplex PCR, while the TCRdb copy is restricted to in-frame clones and leaves out a portion. The table includes about 190,000 clones, roughly four fifths detected once. Sequenced sample: peripheral blood. The receptors derive from a man in his forties or fifties who had recovered from COVID-19.

The sample holds a few counts of this clone. The genes are TRBV4-3 and TRBJ1-2; D possibly corresponds to TRBD1 (5 bases). There are 17 residues in the CDR3. Trimming removed 0 bases at V and 0 bases at J, with 14 bases between. CDR1 and CDR2 (germline): LGHNA, YSLEER. CDR3 nucleotide sequence: TGCGCCAGCAGCCAAGATAGGGGCGAGGCCCCTAACTATGGCTACACCTTC. It translates to CASSQDRGEAPNYGYTF.

This chain uses TRBV9 with TRBJ2-5; weak D call: TRBD1 (6 bases). The length of the CDR3 is 15 residues. CDR1 is SGDLS, CDR2 YYNGEE, per germline. V was pared by 3 bases and J by 5 bases, with 17 bases between. As DNA, the CDR3 is TGTGCCAGCAGCGCCACAGGGAATATGGGGGAGACCCAGTACTTC. Translated: CASSATGNMGETQYF.

This chain links TRBV9 with TRBJ2-1; the match to TRBD2 covers 7 bases. The CDR3 has 16 residues. V was clipped by 4 bases and J by 7 bases; unmatched bases: 14. The germline V gene encodes CDR1 SGDLS and CDR2 YYNGEE. The CDR3 here is CASSIQRDHPTNEQFF. CDR3 coding DNA: TGTGCCAGCAGCATTCAGCGGGACCACCCCACGAATGAGCAGTTCTTC.

This clone appeared a single time. The rearrangement links TRBV3-1 (or the pseudogene TRBV3-2) to TRBJ2-7; the D gene is possibly TRBD1 (6 bases). Germline V gene sequence: CDR1 LGHDT, CDR2 YNNKEL (reference sequence). The CDR3 length is 12 residues. The V end was cut by 4 bases, the J end by 6 bases, with 10 bases between. CDR3 in DNA: TGTGCCAGCAGCCCACAGGGTGGCGAGCAGTACTTC. This codes for CASSPQGGEQYF.

The chain uses TRBV4-3 and TRBJ2-1; 10 bases agree with TRBD1. Germline-derived CDR1 and CDR2 are LGHNA and YSLEER. The CDR3 is 18 residues long. V lost 4 bases and J lost 2; bases outside the gene matches: 11. In DNA form, the CDR3 reads TGCGCCAGCAGCCGAGAAGTTCCTGGGACAGGGGCCTACAATGAGCAGTTCTTC. Protein sequence: CASSREVPGTGAYNEQFF.

The gene calls are TRBV6-5 and TRBJ2-7; D is unclear. The V end lost 5 bases, the J end lost 1 base, and 9 bases lay between the germline ends. Per the germline V gene, CDR1 is MNHEY and CDR2 is SVGAGI. The CDR3 length is 13 residues. For the CDR3, the DNA is TGTGCCAGCAGTCCCGGGTCTTCCTACGAGCAGTACTTC. Amino acids: CASSPGSSYEQYF.

This clone appeared a few times. V gene TRBV28 combines with J gene TRBJ1-1, with TRBD1 as a possible D gene (6 bases). The CDR3 is 15 residues long. Trimming removed 5 bases from V and 0 bases from J, with 13 bases in between. CDR1 and CDR2 (germline): MDHEN, SYDVKM. CDR3 sequence reads: CASSPSGQMNTEAFF. As DNA, the CDR3 is TGTGCCAGCAGTCCATCCGGACAGATGAACACTGAAGCTTTCTTT.

This chain uses TRBV7-2 with TRBJ2-3, with D tentatively TRBD1 (6 bases). The CDR3 length is 15 residues. V lost 6 bases to trimming and J lost 6 bases, with 19 bases between them. Germline CDR1 and CDR2: SGHTA and FQGNSA. CDR3 in amino acids: CASSFRDMMFDTQYF. The CDR3, as DNA: TGTGCCAGCAGTTTCCGGGACATGATGTTTGATACGCAGTATTTT. The full variable domain, in which reference TRBV7-2 and TRBJ2-3 provide the parts outside the CDR3, is GAGVSQSPSNKVTEKGKDVELRCDPISGHTALYWYRQSLGQGLEFLIYFQGNSAPDKSGLPSDRFSAERTGGSVSTLTIQRTQQEDSAVYLCASSFRDMMFDTQYFGPGTRLTVL.

The chain carries TRBV5-4 and TRBJ2-7; 7 bases map to TRBD2. The CDR3 is 14 amino acids. The germline gives CDR1 SGHNT, CDR2 YYREEE (reference sequence). V trimming: 0 bases; J trimming: 5 bases; junction bases outside the gene matches: 5. The DNA of the CDR3 is TGTGCCAGCAGCTTGGCGGGAGGTACCCACGAGCAGTACTTC. It translates to CASSLAGGTHEQYF.

In its sample, this clone was seen once. The chain couples TRBV11-2 to TRBJ2-5; 8 nucleotides agree with TRBD2. The CDR3 consists of 14 residues. J was trimmed by 6 bases and V by 1 base; bases with no gene match: 4. Germline V gene sequence: CDR1 SGHAT, CDR2 FQNNGV. For the CDR3, the DNA is TGTGCCAGCAGCTTAGGACTAGCGTCGCAGACCCAGTACTTC. Translated, it gives CASSLGLASQTQYF.

In DNA form, the CDR3 reads TGTGCCAGCAGCCGAGTAGCGGGAGGGCTCCTCTACGAGCAGTACTTC. Protein sequence: CASSRVAGGLLYEQYF. The rearrangement links TRBV7-8 to TRBJ2-7; the match to TRBD2 covers 11 bases. Germline V gives CDR1 SGHVS, CDR2 FQNEAQ. The junction had 9 bases not matched to a gene; V was cut back by 5 bases and J by 3 bases. The CDR3 is made up of 16 amino acids.

This chain uses TRBV4-1 with TRBJ2-2; TRBD2 matches 10 bases. Germline trimming cut 0 bases from V and 3 bases from J; bases unmatched to any gene: 7. CDR3 length: 18 residues. The germline CDR1 and CDR2 sequences are MGHRA and YSYEKL. The CDR3 spells CASSQEEREGPDTGELFF. The CDR3 DNA reads TGCGCCAGCAGCCAAGAGGAGCGGGAGGGCCCGGACACCGGGGAGCTGTTTTTT.

The chain links TRBV2 to TRBJ1-5, with D possibly matching TRBD1 (5 bases). The CDR3 loop spans 12 amino acids. CDR1 and CDR2 (germline): SNHLY, FYNNEI. Trimming left V 7 bases short and J 6 bases short, with 10 bases between. The DNA of the CDR3 is TGTGCCAGCAACTCAGGGCCTCAGCCCCAGCATTTT. Amino acids: CASNSGPQPQHF.

The chain recombines TRBV9 with TRBJ1-2; 7 nucleotides agree with TRBD1. CDR3 size: 14 residues. Germline loops: CDR1 SGDLS, CDR2 YYNGEE. J gave up 5 bases and V 3 bases, and 7 bases lay outside the gene matches. The CDR3 nucleotides are TGTGCCAGCAGCGCTCAGGGGGAAAGATATGGCTACACCTTC. Its translation is CASSAQGERYGYTF. The variable domain in full, completed from reference TRBV9 and TRBJ1-2, reads DSGVTQTPKHLITATGQRVTLRCSPRSGDLSVYWYQQSLDQGLQFLIQYYNGEERAKGNILERFSAQQFPDLHSELNLSSLELGDSALYFCASSAQGERYGYTFGSGTRLTVV.

The chain is built from TRBV25-1 and TRBJ1-2; D gene uncertain. CDR1 is MGHDK, CDR2 SYGVNS, per germline. V dropped 3 bases and J dropped 4 bases, with 9 bases sitting between them. The CDR3 loop spans 13 amino acids. Written as DNA, the CDR3 is TGTGCCAGCAGTGATCACACCTCCTATGGCTACACCTTC. This translates into CASSDHTSYGYTF.

The V call is TRBV11-2, the J call TRBJ2-1, with 12 positions matching TRBD2. The CDR3 covers 18 residues. The germline CDR1 and CDR2 sequences are SGHAT and FQNNGV. Germline trimming cut 4 bases from V and 0 bases from J; bases unmatched to any gene: 7. The CDR3 region has the DNA TGTGCCAGCAGCTCCGGACTAGCGGGATTGGCCTCCTACAATGAGCAGTTCTTC. Translating it yields CASSSGLAGLASYNEQFF. Using reference TRBV11-2 and TRBJ2-1 for the parts outside the CDR3, the full variable domain is EAGVAQSPRYKIIEKRQSVAFWCNPISGHATLYWYQQILGQGPKLLIQFQNNGVVDDSQLPKDRFSAERLKGVDSTLKIQPAKLEDSAVYLCASSSGLAGLASYNEQFFGPGTRLTVL.

V and J are TRBV29-1 and TRBJ1-1, with 12 bases lining up with TRBD1. CDR1 is SQVTM and CDR2 is ANQGSEA in the germline V gene. CDR3 size: 15 residues. The CDR3 is CSDGSPGQGAFVSFF. CDR3 DNA: TGCAGTGATGGGTCGCCGGGACAGGGGGCTTTCGTAAGCTTCTTT.

In this sample, this clone turned up once. The chain combines TRBV5-1 with TRBJ1-4; D call uncertain. V was pared by 4 bases and J by 5 bases, with 18 bases between. This CDR3 comprises 16 residues. Germline V gene lookup returns CDR1 SGHRS and CDR2 YFSETQ. CDR3 coding DNA: TGCGCCAGCAGCGGGGAACTCGGGGAGAGGAATGAAAAACTGTTTTTT. It is translated as CASSGELGERNEKLFF.

V is TRBV10-3 and J is TRBJ2-7; D is possibly TRBD1 (5 bases). This CDR3 spans 13 amino acids. Trimming removed 6 bases at V and 2 bases at J, with 11 bases between. Germline V gene sequence: CDR1 ENHRY, CDR2 SYGVKD. The CDR3 coding sequence is TGTGCCATCAGCCAAGACAGAACCTACGAGCAGTACTTC. This encodes CAISQDRTYEQYF.

The rearrangement joins TRBV30 to TRBJ2-3; TRBD2 matches 7 bases. The CDR3 loop spans 16 amino acids. Germline-derived CDR1 and CDR2 are GTSNPN and SVGIG (reference sequence). V was pared by 0 bases and J by 1 base, with 7 bases of the junction left unmatched. CDR3 sequence reads: CAWSVLSGAGTDTQYF. Here the CDR3 DNA reads TGTGCCTGGAGTGTACTAAGCGGGGCTGGCACAGATACGCAGTATTTT.

The V call is TRBV28, the J call TRBJ2-1, with D possibly TRBD2 on 6 matching bases. Per the germline V gene, CDR1 is MDHEN and CDR2 is SYDVKM. V lost 3 bases to trimming and J lost 4 bases, with 19 bases between them. The CDR3 sequence is 17 residues long. Here the CDR3 DNA reads TGTGCCAGCAGTTTCCAAGCTGCGACTAGGGCTTACAATGAGCAGTTCTTC. It translates to CASSFQAATRAYNEQFF.

This sequence joins TRBV5-6 and TRBJ2-2; a possible D gene is TRBD1 (7 bases). V was shortened by 1 base and J by 7 bases, with 17 bases between the two germline ends. CDR1 is SGHDT and CDR2 is YYEEEE in the germline V gene. The CDR3 runs 16 residues. The DNA of the CDR3 is TGTGCCAGCAGCTTGAAGGGACAGACAGCGGGCGGGGAGCTGTTTTTT. It yields the protein CASSLKGQTAGGELFF.

The rearrangement links TRBV4-1 to TRBJ2-1; 9 positions agree with TRBD2. The germline V gene encodes CDR1 MGHRA and CDR2 YSYEKL. The CDR3 runs 18 residues. V was pared by 4 bases and J by 4 bases, with 14 bases of the junction left unmatched. CDR3: CASSPSVGSGRRYNEQFF. Written as DNA, the CDR3 is TGCGCCAGCAGCCCCTCAGTTGGTAGCGGGAGAAGGTACAATGAGCAGTTCTTC.

The J gene is TRBJ1-1, the V gene TRBV27; D is undetermined. The germline V gene encodes CDR1 MNHEY and CDR2 SMNVEV (reference sequence). Deletions cut 7 bases from V and 1 base from J, with 13 bases between. This CDR3 is built from 14 residues. CDR3 DNA sequence: TGTGCCAGCACCCTAACTCCGGGGAACACTGAAGCTTTCTTT. Its protein product is CASTLTPGNTEAFF.

The rearrangement links TRBV6-4 to TRBJ1-5, with D uncertain. The V and J ends lost 2 bases and 0 bases respectively, with 20 bases between them. In germline, CDR1 is MRHNA, CDR2 SNTAGT. The CDR3 is 19 amino acids. CDR3 bases: TGTGCCAGCAGTGACCTACGGGTTGGCAGCAGAAATAGCAATCAGCCCCAGCATTTT. Amino acids: CASSDLRVGSRNSNQPQHF.

The chain couples TRBV2 to TRBJ1-6; tentatively, D is TRBD1 (5 bases). This CDR3 has 14 residues. V lost 8 bases, J lost 9 bases, and 17 bases lay in between. The germline V gene has CDR1 SNHLY and CDR2 FYNNEI. In DNA form, the CDR3 reads TGTGCCAGCGGTAGGGGTACTACTGGTTCACCCCTCCACTTT. It is translated as CASGRGTTGSPLHF.

This rearrangement joins TRBV5-4 to TRBJ1-3; D is unresolved. The V and J ends lost 4 bases and 2 bases respectively, with 13 bases between them. Germline CDR1 and CDR2: SGHNT and YYREEE (reference sequence). The CDR3 is made up of 15 amino acids. CDR3 sequence (DNA): TGTGCCAGCAGCAACGGGAAAGGCCCTGGAAACACCATATATTTT. It encodes CASSNGKGPGNTIYF.

V gene TRBV7-9 combines with J gene TRBJ2-2; no definite D call. Germline loops: CDR1 SEHNR, CDR2 FQNEAQ (reference sequence). V shed 5 bases and J shed 2 bases, with 15 bases lying between them. This CDR3 contains 16 residues. As DNA, the CDR3 is TGTGCCAGCAGCCTCAGAGCCGGAGCCAACACCGGGGAGCTGTTTTTT. Protein product: CASSLRAGANTGELFF.